This T cell receptor beta chain was found in a study of cytomegalovirus exposure and HLA in healthy donors. Study observations and caveats: When analyzed later, a missense DCLRE1C variant was found to be linked to TCR beta V- and J-gene trimming. The Asian-associated ancestry cluster reportedly had fewer N-insertions than the approximately 690-donor mean in a later analysis.

Germline V gene data show CDR1 as SGHDN and CDR2 as FVKESK. V was pared by 4 bases and J by 4 bases, with 8 bases of the junction left unmatched. The CDR3 extends over 17 amino acids. This clone was picked up a small number of times. As yet, its antigen is unknown. This PCR relied on a set of 60 Vbeta primers and 13 Jbeta primers. Here immunoSEQ multiplex PCR was the method, and the copy in TCRdb shows in-frame clones only, minus some. In the table there are roughly 120,000 clones, approximately 15% of which are singletons. The rearrangement joins TRBV14 to TRBJ2-5; 14 positions agree with TRBD2. This clonotype was sampled from a woman aged 18-29 years in good health and CMV-seronegative. The sample was PBMCs. This CDR3 reads CASSRRLAGGLGETQYF. Written as DNA, the CDR3 is TGTGCCAGCAGCCGCCGACTAGCGGGGGGGCTGGGAGAGACCCAGTACTTC.